This T cell receptor beta chain was identified during a study of blood T cell repertoires in COVID-19. In its sample, this clone was seen once. Method: immunoSEQ multiplex PCR; TCRdb's copy keeps in-frame clones and lacks some. There are around 190,000 clones in the sample; around 80% occur only once, and roughly a sixth lies in the top ten. From germline, CDR1 is SGHNT and CDR2 YENEEA. V dropped 5 bases and J dropped 3 bases, with 19 bases sitting between them. The CDR3 runs to 17 residues. The TCR sequence derives from a woman between 50 and 59 years old with acute COVID-19. Sample: PBMCs or T cells enriched from blood (not recorded which). J is TRBJ2-2 and V is TRBV11-3; possibly TRBD2 for D (6 bases). The DNA of the CDR3 is TGTGCCAGCAGCCCAGCTCGCGGGGTAACTGACACCGGGGAGCTGTTTTTT. It is translated as CASSPARGVTDTGELFF.